The TCR beta chain under discussion was sequenced for a study of regulatory T cells in long-lasting Graves disease. Points from the study as a whole: Persistent Graves' cases showed lower TCR diversity than newly diagnosed cases. Not thyroid tissue but only peripheral blood was studied.

Arm-PCR with iRepertoire HTBI primers amplified the CDR3 regions for these TCR beta libraries. TCRdb re-derived calls from the multiplex PCR reads in MiXCR, one entry per CDR3 protein. The sample shows about 450,000 distinct CDR3 sequences, about 20% of them seen only once. Concerning this clonotype itself: Its antigen is currently unknown.

Described time point: persistent/refractory GD, antithyroid drugs over 5 years with positive TRAb. The TCR library was made from RNA that had been extracted from PBMCs in TRIzol. Around 9 milliliters of peripheral blood were drawn into EDTA tubes. The CDR3 extends over 12 amino acids. CDR1 is DFQATT and CDR2 is SNEGSKA in the germline V gene (reference sequence). The clonotype was recovered from a female donor with Graves disease. This rearrangement joins TRBV20-1 to TRBJ2-7; TRBD1 or TRBD2 may be the D gene (5 bases each). The end of the DNA is better explained by TRBJ2-5, so the J call may be wrong. The specimen comprised peripheral blood mononuclear cells (PBMCs), sampled when the disease was refractory, from a patient treated with antithyroid drugs. The CDR3 loop reads CSAIEGKETQYF. Here the CDR3 DNA reads TGCAGTGCAATTGAGGGGAAAGAGACCCAGTACTTC.